Sequencing of this TCR beta chain was carried out in a study of radiotherapy plus CTLA-4 blockade in lung cancer. Study overall: Objective responses were recorded in 15% to 20% of patients, with disease control recorded in 30% to 35%. Study results and caveats: The study found tumor-derived TCR clones expanded in blood after radiotherapy plus ipilimumab. Per reports, early blood T cell clone dynamics, plus interferon-beta, forecast response most strongly.

Germline CDR1 is GTSNPN and CDR2 is SVGIG (reference sequence). The length of the CDR3 is 15 residues. With V trimmed by 7 bases and J by 3 bases, 9 bases remained unmatched. Focal radiation plus CTLA-4 blockade with ipilimumab was administered to patients who had chemo-refractory metastatic non-small-cell lung cancer. Generated by immunoSEQ multiplex PCR, the TCRdb table keeps only in-frame clones and is missing some. The sample has roughly 100,000 clones; 82% are singletons. Concerning this clone: Antigen: not known.

This clonotype was sampled from a human donor with non-small cell lung cancer that progressed on radiotherapy plus ipilimumab. The gene calls are TRBV30 and TRBJ2-2; 9 bases are shared with TRBD1. The sequenced sample was peripheral blood, obtained from a patient treated with radiotherapy plus ipilimumab. CDR3 residues: CASNRGPGYTGELFF. The CDR3 DNA sequence: TGTGCCTCGAACAGGGGGCCGGGTTACACCGGGGAGCTGTTTTTT. The full variable domain, rest sourced from reference TRBV30 and TRBJ2-2, is SQTIHQWPATLVQPVGSPLSLECTVEGTSNPNLYWYRQAAGRGLQLLFYSVGIGQISSEVPQNLSASRPQDRQFILSSKKLLLSDSGFYLCASNRGPGYTGELFFGEGSRLTVL.